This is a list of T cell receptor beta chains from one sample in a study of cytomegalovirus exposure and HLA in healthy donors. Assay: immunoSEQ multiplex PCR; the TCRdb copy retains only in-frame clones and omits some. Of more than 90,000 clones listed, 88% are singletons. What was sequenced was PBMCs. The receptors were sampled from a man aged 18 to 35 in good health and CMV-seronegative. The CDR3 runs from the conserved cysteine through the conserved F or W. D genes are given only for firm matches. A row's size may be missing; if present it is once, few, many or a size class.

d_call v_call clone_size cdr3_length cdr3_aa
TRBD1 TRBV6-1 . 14 CASRETGRDTEAFF
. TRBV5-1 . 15 CASSLEFRQPLKQFF
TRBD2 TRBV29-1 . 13 CSVAVLARDEQFF
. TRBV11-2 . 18 CASSFGGRSGTSYNEQFF
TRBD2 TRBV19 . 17 CASSSRLAGEVAYEQYF
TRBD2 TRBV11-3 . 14 CASSFSTSGSEQYF
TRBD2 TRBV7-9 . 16 CASSPPSGGQPDTQYF
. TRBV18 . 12 CASSRTILEQYF
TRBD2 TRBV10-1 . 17 CASSEFSGGITSGELFF
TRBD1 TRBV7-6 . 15 CASSSTGGRNYEQYF
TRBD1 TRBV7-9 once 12 CASSSDRVEQYF
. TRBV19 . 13 CASSISRTDEQYF
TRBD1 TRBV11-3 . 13 CASSFRTGNEQYF
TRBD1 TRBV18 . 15 CASSPLGQEGDTQYF
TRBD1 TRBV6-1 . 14 CAVSVNRGYEKLFF
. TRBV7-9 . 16 CASSPGDRSPGNTIYF